The present T cell receptor (beta chain) was sequenced within a study of shared clonotypes between healthy human individuals. Assay used: immunoSEQ multiplex PCR; TCRdb lists only in-frame clones, some missing. Among about 2 million clones listed, around 95% were seen once. Study results and limitations: All-four-donor shared clonotypes had higher generation probabilities than non-shared clonotypes did.

About this clone itself: The antigen remains undetermined.

The sequence came from a man between 18 and 29 years old in good health. The sequenced material came from naive CD4+ T cells sorted from blood. Subset denoted: CD45RA+ positively selected.

The CDR3 coding sequence is TGTGCCAGTAATGGAGCCAGGCACGGGGCCCCCTTCGACTATGGCTACACCTTC. Translating gives CASNGARHGAPFDYGYTF. V usage is TRBV19 and J usage is TRBJ1-2; weak D call: TRBD1 (5 bases). Germline CDR1 is LNHDA and CDR2 is SQIVND (reference sequence). V shed 7 bases and J shed 3 bases, with 27 bases lying between them. This CDR3 has 18 amino acids.